This TCR beta chain was identified in a study of cytomegalovirus exposure and HLA in healthy donors. The study's findings and limits: The study designated 150 or so TCR beta chains cytomegalovirus-associated. Analyzed later, most CMV-associated TCR beta chains appeared HLA-restricted. A later analysis linked around 15,000 TCR beta sequences to HLA alleles at 0.05 false discovery rate. In vitro confirmation showed three CMV-associated chains to be CMV antigen specific.

Worth noting for this clone: Its matching antigen is unknown.

Primers for the PCR totalled 60 Vbeta and 13 Jbeta. Repertoires were generated with immunoSEQ multiplex PCR, while TCRdb's copy carries only in-frame clones and drops some. The data show tens of thousands of clones, with roughly 82% seen just once and about 3.6% held by the top ten. This CDR3 contains 14 residues. Trimming took off 3 bases at V and 2 bases at J, with 12 bases between the two ends. CDR1 and CDR2 (germline): SGHNT, YYREEE (reference sequence). This clonotype was sampled from a young woman in good health and CMV-seronegative. The sample comprised PBMCs. This rearrangement joins TRBV5-4 to TRBJ2-7, with D unresolved. CDR3 DNA: TGTGCCAGCAGCTCCCCCGGTCCTACCTACGAGCAGTACTTC. It is translated as CASSSPGPTYEQYF.